The TCR beta chain described here comes from a study of shared clonotypes between healthy human individuals. Study-level findings and limits: Among non-shared clonotypes, generation probabilities were lower than among those shared by all four donors. Collection of samples was limited to blood; tissue repertoires likely differ.

The table came from immunoSEQ multiplex PCR; TCRdb's copy has only in-frame clones and leaves some out. The sample lists over a million clones; approximately 96% were seen once. This CDR3 comprises 15 residues. The V and J ends lost 6 bases and 2 bases respectively, with 16 bases between them. CDR1 is MDHEN and CDR2 is SYDVKM in the germline V gene. Regarding this clone: The antigen is not known.

Sequenced: naive CD4+ T cells sorted from blood. Specified subset: CD45RA+ positively selected. The V gene is TRBV28, the J gene TRBJ1-1, with D hard to call. This TCR came from a young man in good health. CDR3 in DNA: TGTGCCAGCAGAGAGGCGGGGATTCGAAACACTGAAGCTTTCTTT. Translation: CASREAGIRNTEAFF.